The clone carrying this T cell receptor beta chain has just a few counts. Per germline, CDR1 LGHDT and CDR2 YNNKEL (reference sequence). This CDR3 has 13 amino acids. Trimming took off 4 bases at V and 5 bases at J, with 12 bases between the two ends. TCRdb redid the calling of the 5' RACE reads with MiXCR, one entry per CDR3 protein. There are a few hundred thousand distinct CDR3 sequences in the sample; approximately 10% occur only once, and roughly 3.2% lies in the top ten. The sample belongs to a study of identical twins. These same data were also listed under a study on yellow fever vaccine responses in identical twins.

Sequencing was carried out using PBMCs. The sequence was obtained from a woman under 30 in good health. The V gene is TRBV3-1, the J gene TRBJ2-7, with D possibly called TRBD1 or TRBD2 (5 bases each). The CDR3 region is CASSLQGANEQYF. The CDR3 DNA reads as TGTGCCAGCAGCCTGCAGGGAGCCAACGAGCAGTACTTC.